This record covers a single TCR beta chain. The data are from a study of blood T cell repertoires in COVID-19. Study-wide context: In each case, the material was cDNA or gDNA derived from T cells, B-cell-depleted T cells, or PBMCs.

CDR3 length: 14 amino acids. Trimming stripped 0 bases from V and 2 bases from J, with 6 bases between. Germline values: CDR1 SGHNT, CDR2 YYREEE (reference sequence). Each participant's cohort was designated according to participant-reported clinical history. Cohort 3 recovered donors had two negative PCRs, clearance, or symptom resolution. Sequencing used immunoSEQ multiplex PCR; TCRdb keeps in-frame clones, though not all of them. The sample records more than 150,000 clones, roughly four fifths being singletons. Sequenced sample: PBMCs or T cells enriched from blood (not recorded which). The J gene is TRBJ1-3, the V gene TRBV5-4; tentative D call: TRBD1 (5 bases). The receptor's source is a man aged 35-49 years who had recovered from COVID-19. The chain's CDR3 is CASSLDRTGNTIYF. CDR3 nucleotide sequence: TGTGCCAGCAGCTTGGACAGGACTGGAAACACCATATATTTT.